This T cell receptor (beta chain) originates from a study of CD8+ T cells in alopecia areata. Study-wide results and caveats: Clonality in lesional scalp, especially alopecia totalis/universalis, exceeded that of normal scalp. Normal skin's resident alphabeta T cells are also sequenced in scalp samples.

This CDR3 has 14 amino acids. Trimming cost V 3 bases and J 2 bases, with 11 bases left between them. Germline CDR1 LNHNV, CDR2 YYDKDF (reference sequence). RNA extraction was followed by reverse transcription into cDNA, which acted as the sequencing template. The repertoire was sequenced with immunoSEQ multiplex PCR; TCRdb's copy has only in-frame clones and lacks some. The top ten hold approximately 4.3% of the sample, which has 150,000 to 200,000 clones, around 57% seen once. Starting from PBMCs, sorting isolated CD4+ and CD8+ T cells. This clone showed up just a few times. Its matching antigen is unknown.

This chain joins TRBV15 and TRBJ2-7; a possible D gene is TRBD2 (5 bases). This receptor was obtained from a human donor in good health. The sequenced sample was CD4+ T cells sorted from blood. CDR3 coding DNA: TGTGCCACCAGCAGGACCCGGGGTGCCTACGAGCAGTACTTC. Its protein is CATSRTRGAYEQYF.